The source of this T cell receptor (beta chain) is a study of metastatic and nonmetastatic thyroid tumors (TCRdb year 2020). For context, the study as a whole: For patients with malignant and with benign thyroid disease, the researchers compared repertoires between peripheral blood samples and tumor or nodule tissue samples.

This clone was detected ten times or more. Its recognized antigen is unknown. Per-base qualities were not stored, and no clone one base away is much larger. The method was PCR. The sequencer listed for this sample is Illumina HiSeq 4000. High-throughput sequencing was used to profile the TCR beta-chain CDR3 region of every patient. Regarding the original processing steps: Drawing on CDR3 differences between clinicopathological groups, the researchers built a classifier meant to tell apart patients with distant-metastatic papillary thyroid cancer. The Shannon index was used to assess repertoire diversity, and the Morisita-Horn index was used to assess tumor-blood repertoire similarity. TCRdb handled the public reads itself, with Q25 trimming in fastp and clone calling in MiXCR, and kept productive beta chains. TCRdb, not the original authors, processed these V and J calls. For this sample there are about 92,000 clones; 14% to 15% appear just once. 3.6% of the sample is held by the ten biggest clonotypes.

Before undergoing thyroid surgery, none of the patients had been given any kind of treatment. Patient clinical samples collected from about 2011 to 2018 were retrospectively analysed using T-cell receptor beta sequencing. Trimming at the junction amounts to 6 bases on V and 1 base on J, and the germline ends lie 9 bases apart. The CDR3 goes from the cysteine to the phenylalanine over 13 residues. Only the CDR3 part of the read is kept: 39 bases, read in frame from the first base. For CDR1 and CDR2, the germline V gene lists ENHRY and SYGVKD. The investigation overall reported the following: In both blood and tumor samples, malignant tumors were reported to have significantly higher TCR beta diversity than benign nodules.

The receptor was derived from a female donor with papillary thyroid cancer or a benign thyroid nodule (not recorded which). Some clones in this sample may be carry-over from other donors' samples. This chain joins TRBV10-3 to TRBJ1-1; the D region possibly corresponds to TRBD1 (6 bases align). What was sequenced was blood. The encoded CDR3 is CAISGGPNTEAFF. The bases read TGTGCCATCAGCGGGGGCCCGAACACTGAAGCTTTCTTT.